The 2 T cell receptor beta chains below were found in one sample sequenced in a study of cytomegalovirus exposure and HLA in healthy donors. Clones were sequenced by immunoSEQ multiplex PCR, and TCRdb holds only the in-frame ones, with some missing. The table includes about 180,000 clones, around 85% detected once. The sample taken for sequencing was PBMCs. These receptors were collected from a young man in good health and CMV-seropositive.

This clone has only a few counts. CDR3 coding DNA: TGTGCCAGCAGCGTCGGGACTACCTATGGCTACACCTTC. Amino acids: CASSVGTTYGYTF. The V call is TRBV9, the J call TRBJ1-2; tentatively, D is TRBD1 (5 bases). The V end was cut by 2 bases, the J end by 4 bases, with 9 bases between. The CDR3 runs to 13 residues. From germline, CDR1 is SGDLS and CDR2 YYNGEE.

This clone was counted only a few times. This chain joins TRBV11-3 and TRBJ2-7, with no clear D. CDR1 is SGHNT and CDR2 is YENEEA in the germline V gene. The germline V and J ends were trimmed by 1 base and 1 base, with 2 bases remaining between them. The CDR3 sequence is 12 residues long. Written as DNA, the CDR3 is TGTGCCAGCAGCTTAGCTTCCTACGAGCAGTACTTC. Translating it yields CASSLASYEQYF.